This T cell receptor beta chain is drawn from a study of T cell clones after liver transplantation. Across the study: Post-transplant blood was tracked for graft-donor-reactive T cell clones identified in a pre-transplant mixed lymphocyte reaction.

The protocol was immunoSEQ multiplex PCR, while the TCRdb copy is restricted to in-frame clones and leaves out a portion. Of tens of thousands of clones in the sample, under 85% were seen once. This clone was found a few times. The germline CDR1 and CDR2 sequences are SGHKS and YYEKEE (reference sequence). Trimming pared 4 bases from V and 0 bases from J, leaving 10 bases between. CDR3 length: 15 amino acids. The chain is built from TRBV5-5 and TRBJ2-2, with a weak D call TRBD1 (6 bases). The sequence came from a human patient who received a liver transplant. The graft donor may account for some of the T cells. Specimen: CD4+ T cells from blood, collected at the 22-month timepoint. CDR3 loop: CASSLRQANTGELFF. CDR3 nucleotides: TGTGCCAGCAGCCTCAGACAGGCGAACACCGGGGAGCTGTTTTTT.